The 10 T cell receptor beta chains below were found in one sample sequenced in a study of blood T cells in healthy people across ages. A second PCR of about 7 to 11 cycles used a sample-barcoded 5' primer and a J-beta primer mix. Each CDR3 protein gets one entry after TCRdb re-called the 5' RACE reads with MiXCR. The sample has roughly 800,000 distinct CDR3 sequences; around a quarter are singletons. These data also formed part of another study, on T cells of mothers and their children.

The material sequenced was blood. These receptors came from a boy under 18 in good health.

This clonotype was observed a few times. The chain employs TRBV20-1 and TRBJ2-3; 14 bases map to TRBD2. This CDR3 is built from 17 residues. Germline loops: CDR1 DFQATT, CDR2 SNEGSKA (reference sequence). Losses at the gene ends were 5 bases for V and 0 bases for J; bases not matched to a gene: 7. The CDR3 is CSAGLAGGPTSTDTQYF. CDR3 sequence (DNA): TGCAGTGCTGGACTAGCGGGGGGTCCCACTAGCACAGATACGCAGTATTTT.

The J gene is TRBJ2-5, the V gene TRBV7-2, with 9 bases lining up with TRBD2. V shed 3 bases, J shed 5 bases, and the junction held 4 bases outside the gene matches. There are 14 residues in the CDR3. Germline V CDR1 and CDR2: SGHTA, FQGNSA. The chain's CDR3 is CASSFQRGVETQYF. The CDR3 DNA is TGTGCCAGCAGCTTCCAGCGGGGGGTCGAGACCCAGTACTTC.

V gene TRBV20-1 combines with J gene TRBJ1-2; D gene ambiguous. Germline CDR1 reads DFQATT; CDR2 reads SNEGSKA (reference sequence). Deletions cut 1 base from V and 1 base from J, with 7 bases between. The CDR3 contains 13 residues. The CDR3 sequence is CSARVTVNYGYTF. The CDR3 coding sequence is TGCAGTGCTAGAGTAACAGTTAACTATGGCTACACCTTC.

The chain joins TRBV11-2 to TRBJ2-1; D perhaps matches TRBD2 (5 bases). Trimming stripped 5 bases from V and 0 bases from J, with 17 bases between. The germline V gene encodes CDR1 SGHAT and CDR2 FQNNGV. The CDR3 is made up of 17 amino acids. This CDR3 reads CASSPSPSRSSYNEQFF. Written as DNA, the CDR3 is TGTGCCAGCAGCCCTAGCCCTTCGCGGAGCTCCTACAATGAGCAGTTCTTC.

CDR3 amino acids: CASSTSQGAPQYF. The CDR3 DNA is TGTGCCAGCAGCACTTCGCAGGGGGCTCCGCAGTATTTT. The rearrangement links TRBV6-4 to TRBJ2-3; 8 nucleotides line up with TRBD1. J gave up 10 bases and V 6 bases, and 9 bases lay outside the gene matches. CDR3 length equals 13 residues. Germline lookup yields CDR1 MRHNA and CDR2 SNTAGT.

This clonotype was found many times. The V and J genes are TRBV27 and TRBJ2-2; D not resolved. Trimming cost V 5 bases and J 6 bases, with 7 bases left between them. CDR1 MNHEY and CDR2 SMNVEV come from the germline V gene (reference sequence). This CDR3 has 12 residues. The CDR3 spells CASSLSAGELFF. The CDR3, as DNA: TGTGCCAGCAGTCTAAGCGCCGGGGAGCTGTTTTTT.

This clonotype came up a few times. V usage is TRBV20-1 and J usage is TRBJ2-4; D may correspond to TRBD1 or TRBD2 (5 bases each). V shed 6 bases and J shed 1 base, with 13 bases lying between them. The CDR3 is 14 amino acids. Germline V CDR1 and CDR2: DFQATT, SNEGSKA (reference sequence). CDR3 residues: CSATEAGAKNIQYF. CDR3 nucleotides: TGCAGTGCAACGGAGGCAGGGGCCAAAAACATTCAGTACTTC.

V is TRBV24-1 and J is TRBJ2-3; the D is unclear. The CDR3 totals 12 residues. V gave up 3 bases and J gave up 8 bases, with 8 bases separating them. Germline loops: CDR1 KGHDR, CDR2 SFDVKD. The CDR3 DNA reads TGTGCCACCAGTGATCCGATGGGTACGCAGTATTTT. Residues: CATSDPMGTQYF.

The chain is built from TRBV4-3 and TRBJ1-4; D ambiguous. This CDR3 has 15 amino acids. Deletions cut 0 bases from V and 1 base from J, with 6 bases between. The germline V gene has CDR1 LGHNA and CDR2 YSLEER. This CDR3 reads CASSQEPLTNEKLFF. CDR3 sequence (DNA): TGCGCCAGCAGCCAAGAGCCGTTAACTAATGAAAAACTGTTTTTT.

CDR3 sequence: CSAVRSNTEAFF. CDR3 in DNA: TGCAGCGCTGTCAGGTCGAACACTGAAGCTTTCTTT. The V and J genes are TRBV29-1 and TRBJ1-1; D unresolved. From germline, CDR1 is SQVTM and CDR2 ANQGSEA. Deletions cut 7 bases from V and 1 base from J, with 10 bases between. The CDR3 is made up of 12 amino acids.